Listed below are T cell receptor beta chains from one sample, sequenced in a study of blood T cell repertoires in COVID-19. Repertoires were generated with immunoSEQ multiplex PCR, while TCRdb's copy carries only in-frame clones and drops some. The data show about 95,000 clones, around 90% seen once. Sequencing input: peripheral blood. All receptors come from a middle-aged man with COVID-19, enrolled during active disease. Each CDR3 is given with its conserved first and last residue. A D gene is named only where the DNA matches it firmly. Only part of the rows carry a size: once, few, many, or a class if the clone is expanded.

CDR3 length,clone size,D gene,J gene,V gene,CDR3 DNA,CDR3 protein
13,.,TRBD2,TRBJ2-2,TRBV6-5,TGTGCCAGCAGCGGGGGGGGCACCGGGGAGCTGTTTTTT,CASSGGGTGELFF
13,.,TRBD1,TRBJ1-1,TRBV28,TGTGCCAGCAGGCCATCAGGGGGGACTGAAGCTTTCTTT,CASRPSGGTEAFF
15,.,TRBD1,TRBJ1-1,TRBV18,TGTGCCAGCTCACTGGCAGGGGGAGTGAACACTGAAGCTTTCTTT,CASSLAGGVNTEAFF
14,.,TRBD2,TRBJ2-7,TRBV10-3,TGTGCCATCAGTGGTAGCGGGACAAGCTACGAGCAGTACTTC,CAISGSGTSYEQYF
12,.,.,TRBJ1-6,TRBV7-9,TGTGCCAGCAGCTTATTCGATTCACCCCTCCACTTT,CASSLFDSPLHF
13,.,.,TRBJ1-2,TRBV9,TGTGCCAGCAGCCCGGACAAACTCTATGGCTACACCTTC,CASSPDKLYGYTF
16,.,TRBD1,TRBJ1-6,TRBV5-1,TGCGCCAGCAGCTTGGGGGGACAGGGCGGAAGTTCACCCCTCCACTTT,CASSLGGQGGSSPLHF
15,.,.,TRBJ1-5,TRBV6-5,TGTGCCAGCAGCCGACAGGCTTATAGCAATCAGCCCCAGCATTTT,CASSRQAYSNQPQHF
14,.,TRBD1,TRBJ1-1,TRBV3-1/TRBV3-2,TGTGCCAGCAGCCAAGTCCCAGGGGGGACTGAAGCTTTCTTT,CASSQVPGGTEAFF
15,.,.,TRBJ1-2,TRBV5-1,TGCGCCAGCAGCTCAAATCAGGGCGGAAACTATGGCTACACCTTC,CASSSNQGGNYGYTF
15,.,TRBD1,TRBJ2-1,TRBV7-9,TGTGCCAGCAGCTTCGACAGGGGGTCCTACAATGAGCAGTTCTTC,CASSFDRGSYNEQFF
13,.,TRBD1,TRBJ1-2,TRBV6-4,TGTGCCAGCAGACCAGGGGGAGGATATGGCTACACCTTC,CASRPGGGYGYTF
15,.,.,TRBJ1-3,TRBV30,TGTGCCTGGAGTGACTGGGACATTTTTGGAAACACCATATATTTT,CAWSDWDIFGNTIYF
16,.,TRBD2,TRBJ2-5,TRBV18,TGTGCCAGCTCCTCTAAGAGCGGGGGCCCTCAAGAGACCCAGTACTTC,CASSSKSGGPQETQYF
15,.,TRBD2,TRBJ2-5,TRBV20-1,TGCAGTGCTAGTCCCTGGACTAGCGGGGGAGAGACCCAGTACTTC,CSASPWTSGGETQYF
10,.,.,TRBJ2-7,TRBV20-1,TGCAGTGCAACTACCTACGAGCAGTACTTC,CSATTYEQYF
13,.,TRBD1,TRBJ2-7,TRBV3-1/TRBV3-2,TGTGCCAGCTTCCGGGACAGGGTCTACGAGCAGTACTTC,CASFRDRVYEQYF
18,.,.,TRBJ1-6,TRBV7-8,TGTGCCAGCAGCTTATCCAGGCAACGATCCTCCTATAATTCACCCCTCCACTTT,CASSLSRQRSSYNSPLHF
16,.,.,TRBJ2-2,TRBV5-4,TGTGCCAGCAGCTTAGGGACTTTCTCGAACACCGGGGAGCTGTTTTTT,CASSLGTFSNTGELFF
14,.,.,TRBJ1-1,TRBV6-5,TGTGCCAGCAGTTACTCGAATGGGCCCCGAGAAGCTTTCTTT,CASSYSNGPREAFF
15,.,.,TRBJ1-5,TRBV27,TGTGCCAGCAGTCAAACAGGGTTAGATAATCAGCCCCAGCATTTT,CASSQTGLDNQPQHF
17,.,TRBD2,TRBJ2-3,TRBV13,TGTGCCAGCAGCCAAGGGCTCGGCGGGGGTAGCACAGATACGCAGTATTTT,CASSQGLGGGSTDTQYF
14,.,TRBD1,TRBJ1-5,TRBV10-3,TGTGCCATCAGTGAGGGGACAGGGAATCAGCCCCAGCATTTT,CAISEGTGNQPQHF
16,.,.,TRBJ1-5,TRBV19,TGTGCCAGTAGTATAGGGTCGGGGTGGGGTAATCAGCCCCAGCATTTT,CASSIGSGWGNQPQHF
13,.,.,TRBJ1-2,TRBV6-1,TGTGCCAGCAGTGATTACAGGAGGGACGGCTACACCTTC,CASSDYRRDGYTF
16,.,TRBD1,TRBJ1-1,TRBV5-1,TGCGCCAGCAGCTTGGGAGGACAGGGGGGCAACACTGAAGCTTTCTTT,CASSLGGQGGNTEAFF
15,.,TRBD1,TRBJ1-4,TRBV5-1,TGCGCCAGCAGCTTGTCCGGGACAGGGAAGGAAAAACTGTTTTTT,CASSLSGTGKEKLFF
16,.,TRBD1,TRBJ1-5,TRBV6-6,TGTGCCAGCAGAAAACACCAGGGACAGGGAAATCAGCCCCAGCATTTT,CASRKHQGQGNQPQHF
17,.,TRBD1,TRBJ2-7,TRBV7-2,TGTGCCAGCAGACAACGACAAGGGACAGGGAGTGGGTACGAGCAGTACTTC,CASRQRQGTGSGYEQYF
13,.,.,TRBJ2-7,TRBV12-3/TRBV12-4,TGTGCCAGCAGTTGGGGAGCAACCTACGAGCAGTACTTC,CASSWGATYEQYF
12,.,.,TRBJ2-7,TRBV2,TGTGCCAGCATCCGGCAGGGCTACGAGCAGTACTTC,CASIRQGYEQYF
14,.,.,TRBJ1-3,TRBV9,TGTGCCAGCAGGAGGGACTATTCTGGAAACACCATATATTTT,CASRRDYSGNTIYF
16,.,TRBD2,TRBJ2-1,TRBV28,TGTGCCAGCAGTTCACTACTAGCGGGGGGGTACAATGAGCAGTTCTTC,CASSSLLAGGYNEQFF
13,.,.,TRBJ1-1,TRBV10-3,TGTGCCATCCAACGTGGGAGGTTCGCTGAAGCTTTCTTT,CAIQRGRFAEAFF
11,.,.,TRBJ1-4,TRBV2,TGTGCCAGCAGTGACCGTGAAAAACTGTTTTTT,CASSDREKLFF
13,.,.,TRBJ1-6,TRBV10-2,TGCGCCAGCAGTGACCGGGGGATCTCACCCCTCCACTTT,CASSDRGISPLHF
15,.,TRBD1,TRBJ2-1,TRBV30,TGTGCCTGGAGGGGCGGACAGGGGTCCTACAATGAGCAGTTCTTC,CAWRGGQGSYNEQFF
17,.,.,TRBJ1-1,TRBV6-2/TRBV6-3,TGTGCCAGCAGTTACCAAGCGTGGACACCGAAGTCCACTGAAGCTTTCTTT,CASSYQAWTPKSTEAFF
16,.,TRBD1,TRBJ2-2,TRBV19,TGTGCCAGTAGTATGGACAGGGGGTGGAACACCGGGGAGCTGTTTTTT,CASSMDRGWNTGELFF
13,.,.,TRBJ1-5,TRBV6-5,TGTGCCAGCCAGGGCTCCCGCGGTCAGCCCCAGCATTTT,CASQGSRGQPQHF
15,.,TRBD1,TRBJ1-3,TRBV19,TGTGCCAGTAGGGGACAGGGGGCGAGTGGAAACACCATATATTTT,CASRGQGASGNTIYF
17,.,TRBD1,TRBJ2-3,TRBV10-3,TGTGCCATCAGTGGCAGTTCAGGACAGGGGTACACAGATACGCAGTATTTT,CAISGSSGQGYTDTQYF
11,.,.,TRBJ1-2,TRBV7-8,TGTGCCAGCTCCCAGGACTCCGGCTACACCTTC,CASSQDSGYTF
16,.,.,TRBJ1-3,TRBV28,TGTGCCAGCAGCCCAGCCTGGGCAGGGACTGGAAACACCATATATTTT,CASSPAWAGTGNTIYF
16,.,TRBD1,TRBJ1-2,TRBV19,TGTGCCAGTAGTCAAAGCCGGGACAGGAGTTCCTATGGCTACACCTTC,CASSQSRDRSSYGYTF
14,.,TRBD1,TRBJ1-3,TRBV7-8,TGTGCCAGCAGTTCTCAGGGGGCTGGAAACACCATATATTTT,CASSSQGAGNTIYF
14,.,.,TRBJ2-7,TRBV11-2,TGTGCCAGCAGCTTAGGCAGGGGTCATTACGAGCAGTACTTC,CASSLGRGHYEQYF
14,.,.,TRBJ1-2,TRBV6-6,TGTGCCAGCTGCAAAGCGGTAACTAACTATGGCTACACCTTC,CASCKAVTNYGYTF
11,.,.,TRBJ1-2,TRBV7-9,TGTGCCAGCAGCGGAAACGGGGACTACACCTTC,CASSGNGDYTF
14,.,.,TRBJ2-7,TRBV18,TGTGCCAGCTCACCACCGTCTCGGAGGGGCGAGCAGTACTTC,CASSPPSRRGEQYF
16,.,TRBD1,TRBJ1-1,TRBV10-3,TGTGCCATCAGTGAGACGAACTGGGACAGGGTTCCTGAAGCTTTCTTT,CAISETNWDRVPEAFF
12,few,.,TRBJ1-1,TRBV2,TGTGCCAGCATGGAGTATGACACTGAAGCTTTCTTT,CASMEYDTEAFF